Presented here are 23 T cell receptor beta chains from one specimen sequenced in a study of T cell repertoires in cytomegalovirus infection. Each CDR3 protein is one row after TCRdb ran MiXCR on the reads. The sample yields about 680,000 distinct CDR3 sequences, 20% to 25% seen once. The specimen sequenced was CD8+ T cells from PBMCs. All receptors derive from a human donor in good health (CMV status not recorded). Some clones in this sample may be carry-over from other donors' samples.

The chain links TRBV7-3 to TRBJ1-1; no definite D call. The CDR3 extends over 15 amino acids. CDR1 is SGHTA, CDR2 FQGTGA, per germline. The V end was cut by 5 bases, the J end by 5 bases, with 18 bases between. The CDR3 reads CASSPRVGRWTEAFF. DNA for the CDR3: TGTGCCAGCAGCCCCCGAGTGGGGAGGTGGACTGAAGCTTTCTTT.

The chain uses TRBV28 and TRBJ1-1; TRBD1 agrees at 10 bases. The CDR3 runs 17 residues. The germline CDR1 and CDR2 sequences are MDHEN and SYDVKM. V was clipped by 3 bases and J by 4 bases; unmatched bases: 11. The CDR3 coding sequence is TGTGCCAGCAGTTTTCGGACAGGGGGATACTCTGGCACTGAAGCTTTCTTT. Translated: CASSFRTGGYSGTEAFF.

On this clonotype itself: A clone one base away is much larger, so this may be a read error. The chain recombines TRBV7-3 with TRBJ2-2; TRBD1 might be the D (5 bases). The length of the CDR3 is 16 residues. Germline assignment: CDR1 SGHTA and CDR2 FQGTGA. DNA of the CDR3: TGTGCCATCAGCTTACGGTCAGGGTTTGGCACCGGGGAGCTGTTTTTT. It codes for CAISLRSGFGTGELFF.

The sample holds a few counts of this clonotype. Written as DNA, the CDR3 is TGTGCCAGCAGTTACGGGCGGGAGCAGTACTTC. As protein: CASSYGREQYF. This sequence joins TRBV6-5 and TRBJ2-7; D not resolved. Germline CDR1 MNHEY, CDR2 SVGAGI. This CDR3 region has 11 residues. V was cut by 2 bases and J by 7 bases, with 6 bases left in between.

This clonotype showed up many times. The chain is built from TRBV7-2 and TRBJ2-5; 7 nucleotides align to TRBD2. CDR1 and CDR2 (germline): SGHTA, FQGNSA. This CDR3 region has 16 residues. V was clipped by 7 bases and J by 4 bases; unmatched bases: 15. DNA for the CDR3: TGTGCCAGCACCACCGGGGGAGGGCCGGAAGGAGAGACCCAGTACTTC. Protein product: CASTTGGGPEGETQYF.

In its sample, this clonotype was seen a few times. The genes are TRBV20-1 and TRBJ2-7, with 11 positions matching TRBD1. The J segment lost 3 bases and the V segment lost 5 bases, leaving 9 bases of the junction unmatched. Germline CDR1 DFQATT, CDR2 SNEGSKA (reference sequence). CDR3 size: 15 residues. CDR3 region: CSAWQTGTGGYEQYV. The DNA of the CDR3 is TGCAGTGCTTGGCAAACCGGGACAGGGGGCTACGAGCAGTACGTC.

This clonotype showed up many times. V is TRBV6-1 and J is TRBJ1-5; D not resolved. The CDR3 loop spans 12 amino acids. The V and J ends lost 0 bases and 10 bases respectively, with 7 bases between them. Germline V gene lookup returns CDR1 MNHNS and CDR2 SASEGT. The CDR3 DNA sequence: TGTGCCAGCAGTGAAGCCGGTATACCCCAGCATTTT. This translates into CASSEAGIPQHF.

This sequence joins TRBV7-9 and TRBJ2-1, with 9 bases that match TRBD1. The CDR3 contains 15 residues. Germline V CDR1 and CDR2: SEHNR, FQNEAQ (reference sequence). With 5 bases clipped from V and 5 bases from J, the junction kept 7 bases outside the gene matches. The CDR3 DNA follows: TGTGCCAGCAGCCAGGCGGGGACAGGGAACAATGAGCAGTTCTTC. Protein: CASSQAGTGNNEQFF.

This clonotype was recorded at least ten times. The rearrangement links TRBV19 to TRBJ2-7; 7 positions match TRBD1. Germline lookup yields CDR1 LNHDA and CDR2 SQIVND (reference sequence). Germline trimming cut 6 bases from V and 5 bases from J; bases unmatched to any gene: 10. There are 14 residues in the CDR3. The CDR3 protein is CASSVPNDRDEQYF. The CDR3 nucleotides read TGTGCCAGTAGCGTACCCAACGACAGGGACGAGCAGTACTTC. The complete variable domain, with remaining parts taken from reference TRBV19 and TRBJ2-7, reads DGGITQSPKYLFRKEGQNVTLSCEQNLNHDAMYWYRQDPGQGLRLIYYSQIVNDFQKGDIAEGYSVSREKKESFPLTVTSAQKNPTAFYLCASSVPNDRDEQYFGPGTRLTVT.

The V gene is TRBV5-1, the J gene TRBJ2-1; 10 positions agree with TRBD1. The V gene's germline CDR1 is SGHRS and CDR2 YFSETQ. This CDR3 spans 16 amino acids. Unmatched junction bases numbered 7, after V lost 0 bases and J lost 7 bases. The CDR3 DNA follows: TGCGCCAGCAGCTTGGAGGACAGGGGGTTTAGGAATGAGCAGTTCTTC. Its protein product is CASSLEDRGFRNEQFF.

The chain recombines TRBV20-1 with TRBJ2-3; unclear D gene. The CDR3 covers 13 residues. V was clipped by 6 bases and J by 0 bases, with 10 bases between them. The germline CDR1 and CDR2 sequences are DFQATT and SNEGSKA (reference sequence). This CDR3 reads CSAISTSTDTQYF. CDR3 sequence (DNA): TGCAGTGCCATTTCAACTAGCACAGATACGCAGTATTTT.

The rearrangement links TRBV24-1 to TRBJ2-3, with D possibly TRBD1 on 5 matching bases. Germline V gene data show CDR1 as KGHDR and CDR2 as SFDVKD. Trimming cost V 1 base and J 10 bases, with 14 bases left between them. CDR3 length: 14 amino acids. In DNA form, the CDR3 reads TGTGCCACCAGTGATTTCCCTGACAGTCTAGCGCAGTATTTT. Encoded protein: CATSDFPDSLAQYF.

This clonotype was detected a few times. This chain joins TRBV5-1 and TRBJ2-7; 7 bases align to TRBD2. In germline, CDR1 is SGHRS, CDR2 YFSETQ. V shed 0 bases, J shed 5 bases, and the junction held 2 bases outside the gene matches. This CDR3 contains 13 residues. As DNA, the CDR3 is TGCGCCAGCAGCTTGGAACGGGGGGACGAGCAGTACTTC. Its protein product is CASSLERGDEQYF.

The chain is built from TRBV6-5 and TRBJ1-6, with a tentative D call TRBD1 (6 bases). The CDR3 extends over 19 amino acids. CDR1 and CDR2 from the germline V gene are MNHEY and SVGAGI. Trimming pared 1 base from V and 9 bases from J, leaving 25 bases between. The CDR3 DNA follows: TGTGCCAGCAGTTACTTTCCCGGGACAAGGGGTCCGTGGGGTTCACCCCTCCACTTT. Protein sequence: CASSYFPGTRGPWGSPLHF.

This clonotype has ten or more counts. This sequence joins TRBV7-2 and TRBJ2-1, with 14 bases lining up with TRBD2. CDR1 is SGHTA and CDR2 is FQGNSA in the germline V gene. The CDR3 runs to 19 residues. Trimming took 5 bases from V and 4 from J; bases not matched to a gene: 13. The CDR3: CASSLLGLAGGHVYNEQFF. The CDR3 region has the DNA TGTGCCAGCAGCCTCCTAGGACTAGCGGGGGGCCACGTTTACAATGAGCAGTTCTTC.

V and J are TRBV29-1 and TRBJ2-1; TRBD1 is a possible D gene (6 bases). From germline, CDR1 is SQVTM and CDR2 ANQGSEA. The CDR3 runs 14 residues. Trimming removed 7 bases at V and 5 bases at J, with 18 bases between. The CDR3 region has the DNA TGCAGCGGCCGAAGGCTTGGGACAAACAATGAGCAGTTCTTC. It codes for CSGRRLGTNNEQFF.

This chain links TRBV29-1 with TRBJ1-5, with D unresolved. V dropped 5 bases and J dropped 2 bases, with 10 bases sitting between them. Looked up from germline, CDR1 is SQVTM and CDR2 is ANQGSEA. The CDR3 totals 13 residues. The CDR3: CSVPGMGNQPQHF. In nucleotides, the CDR3 is TGCAGCGTTCCGGGAATGGGCAATCAGCCCCAGCATTTT. Together with reference TRBV29-1 and TRBJ1-5, the CDR3 gives the full variable domain: SAVISQKPSRDICQRGTSLTIQCQVDSQVTMMFWYRQQPGQSLTLIATANQGSEATYESGFVIDKFPISRPNLTFSTLTVSNMSPEDSSIYLCSVPGMGNQPQHFGDGTRLSIL.

This clonotype appeared a single time. J is TRBJ2-7 and V is TRBV3-1; D call uncertain. Germline V gene lookup returns CDR1 LGHDT and CDR2 YNNKEL (reference sequence). This CDR3 region has 13 residues. V lost 3 bases, J lost 0 bases, and 6 bases lay in between. The CDR3: CASSHRVSYEQYF. The CDR3 coding sequence is TGTGCCAGCAGCCACCGGGTCTCCTACGAGCAGTACTTC.

This chain links TRBV14 with TRBJ2-3, with D unresolved. The V and J ends lost 4 bases and 2 bases respectively, with 7 bases between them. The germline V gene has CDR1 SGHDN and CDR2 FVKESK. CDR3 length equals 13 residues. CDR3 sequence (DNA): TGTGCCAGCAGCCGAACCATCACAGATACGCAGTATTTT. Encoded protein: CASSRTITDTQYF.

This clonotype was seen a few times. This sequence joins TRBV2 and TRBJ2-5, with D maybe TRBD2 (9 bases). The ends were cut back, 4 bases at V and 7 bases at J, with 34 bases in the middle. The CDR3 totals 20 residues. The germline V gene encodes CDR1 SNHLY and CDR2 FYNNEI. The CDR3 reads CASSGLPGGERGASAGTQYF. The CDR3 bases are TGTGCCAGCAGTGGTCTGCCAGGGGGCGAGCGGGGGGCGTCAGCGGGGACCCAGTACTTC.

The V gene is TRBV20-1, the J gene TRBJ2-1; TRBD2 matches 7 bases. CDR1 is DFQATT, CDR2 SNEGSKA, per germline (reference sequence). Unmatched junction bases numbered 10, after V lost 3 bases and J lost 2 bases. The length of the CDR3 is 16 residues. The CDR3 reads CSASEVARGTYNEQFF. The CDR3 coding sequence is TGCAGTGCTAGTGAAGTGGCGCGGGGGACCTACAATGAGCAGTTCTTC.

The chain uses TRBV6-2 or TRBV6-3 and TRBJ2-7, with D perhaps TRBD1 (6 bases). The V end was cut by 6 bases, the J end by 6 bases, with 18 bases between. The CDR3 has 14 amino acids. Germline lookup yields CDR1 MNHEY and CDR2 SVGEGT. CDR3 protein: CASRPPDRLLEQYF. In DNA, the CDR3 is TGTGCCAGCAGACCCCCTGACAGGCTCCTCGAGCAGTACTTC.

This clonotype was observed many times. CDR3 region: CASSPAYREPQHF. CDR3 coding DNA: TGTGCCAGCAGCCCCGCCTACAGGGAGCCCCAGCATTTT. V and J are TRBV11-2 and TRBJ1-5; possibly TRBD1 for D (6 bases). V gave up 5 bases and J gave up 8 bases, with 13 bases separating them. CDR1 is SGHAT and CDR2 is FQNNGV in the germline V gene. The CDR3 sequence is 13 residues long.